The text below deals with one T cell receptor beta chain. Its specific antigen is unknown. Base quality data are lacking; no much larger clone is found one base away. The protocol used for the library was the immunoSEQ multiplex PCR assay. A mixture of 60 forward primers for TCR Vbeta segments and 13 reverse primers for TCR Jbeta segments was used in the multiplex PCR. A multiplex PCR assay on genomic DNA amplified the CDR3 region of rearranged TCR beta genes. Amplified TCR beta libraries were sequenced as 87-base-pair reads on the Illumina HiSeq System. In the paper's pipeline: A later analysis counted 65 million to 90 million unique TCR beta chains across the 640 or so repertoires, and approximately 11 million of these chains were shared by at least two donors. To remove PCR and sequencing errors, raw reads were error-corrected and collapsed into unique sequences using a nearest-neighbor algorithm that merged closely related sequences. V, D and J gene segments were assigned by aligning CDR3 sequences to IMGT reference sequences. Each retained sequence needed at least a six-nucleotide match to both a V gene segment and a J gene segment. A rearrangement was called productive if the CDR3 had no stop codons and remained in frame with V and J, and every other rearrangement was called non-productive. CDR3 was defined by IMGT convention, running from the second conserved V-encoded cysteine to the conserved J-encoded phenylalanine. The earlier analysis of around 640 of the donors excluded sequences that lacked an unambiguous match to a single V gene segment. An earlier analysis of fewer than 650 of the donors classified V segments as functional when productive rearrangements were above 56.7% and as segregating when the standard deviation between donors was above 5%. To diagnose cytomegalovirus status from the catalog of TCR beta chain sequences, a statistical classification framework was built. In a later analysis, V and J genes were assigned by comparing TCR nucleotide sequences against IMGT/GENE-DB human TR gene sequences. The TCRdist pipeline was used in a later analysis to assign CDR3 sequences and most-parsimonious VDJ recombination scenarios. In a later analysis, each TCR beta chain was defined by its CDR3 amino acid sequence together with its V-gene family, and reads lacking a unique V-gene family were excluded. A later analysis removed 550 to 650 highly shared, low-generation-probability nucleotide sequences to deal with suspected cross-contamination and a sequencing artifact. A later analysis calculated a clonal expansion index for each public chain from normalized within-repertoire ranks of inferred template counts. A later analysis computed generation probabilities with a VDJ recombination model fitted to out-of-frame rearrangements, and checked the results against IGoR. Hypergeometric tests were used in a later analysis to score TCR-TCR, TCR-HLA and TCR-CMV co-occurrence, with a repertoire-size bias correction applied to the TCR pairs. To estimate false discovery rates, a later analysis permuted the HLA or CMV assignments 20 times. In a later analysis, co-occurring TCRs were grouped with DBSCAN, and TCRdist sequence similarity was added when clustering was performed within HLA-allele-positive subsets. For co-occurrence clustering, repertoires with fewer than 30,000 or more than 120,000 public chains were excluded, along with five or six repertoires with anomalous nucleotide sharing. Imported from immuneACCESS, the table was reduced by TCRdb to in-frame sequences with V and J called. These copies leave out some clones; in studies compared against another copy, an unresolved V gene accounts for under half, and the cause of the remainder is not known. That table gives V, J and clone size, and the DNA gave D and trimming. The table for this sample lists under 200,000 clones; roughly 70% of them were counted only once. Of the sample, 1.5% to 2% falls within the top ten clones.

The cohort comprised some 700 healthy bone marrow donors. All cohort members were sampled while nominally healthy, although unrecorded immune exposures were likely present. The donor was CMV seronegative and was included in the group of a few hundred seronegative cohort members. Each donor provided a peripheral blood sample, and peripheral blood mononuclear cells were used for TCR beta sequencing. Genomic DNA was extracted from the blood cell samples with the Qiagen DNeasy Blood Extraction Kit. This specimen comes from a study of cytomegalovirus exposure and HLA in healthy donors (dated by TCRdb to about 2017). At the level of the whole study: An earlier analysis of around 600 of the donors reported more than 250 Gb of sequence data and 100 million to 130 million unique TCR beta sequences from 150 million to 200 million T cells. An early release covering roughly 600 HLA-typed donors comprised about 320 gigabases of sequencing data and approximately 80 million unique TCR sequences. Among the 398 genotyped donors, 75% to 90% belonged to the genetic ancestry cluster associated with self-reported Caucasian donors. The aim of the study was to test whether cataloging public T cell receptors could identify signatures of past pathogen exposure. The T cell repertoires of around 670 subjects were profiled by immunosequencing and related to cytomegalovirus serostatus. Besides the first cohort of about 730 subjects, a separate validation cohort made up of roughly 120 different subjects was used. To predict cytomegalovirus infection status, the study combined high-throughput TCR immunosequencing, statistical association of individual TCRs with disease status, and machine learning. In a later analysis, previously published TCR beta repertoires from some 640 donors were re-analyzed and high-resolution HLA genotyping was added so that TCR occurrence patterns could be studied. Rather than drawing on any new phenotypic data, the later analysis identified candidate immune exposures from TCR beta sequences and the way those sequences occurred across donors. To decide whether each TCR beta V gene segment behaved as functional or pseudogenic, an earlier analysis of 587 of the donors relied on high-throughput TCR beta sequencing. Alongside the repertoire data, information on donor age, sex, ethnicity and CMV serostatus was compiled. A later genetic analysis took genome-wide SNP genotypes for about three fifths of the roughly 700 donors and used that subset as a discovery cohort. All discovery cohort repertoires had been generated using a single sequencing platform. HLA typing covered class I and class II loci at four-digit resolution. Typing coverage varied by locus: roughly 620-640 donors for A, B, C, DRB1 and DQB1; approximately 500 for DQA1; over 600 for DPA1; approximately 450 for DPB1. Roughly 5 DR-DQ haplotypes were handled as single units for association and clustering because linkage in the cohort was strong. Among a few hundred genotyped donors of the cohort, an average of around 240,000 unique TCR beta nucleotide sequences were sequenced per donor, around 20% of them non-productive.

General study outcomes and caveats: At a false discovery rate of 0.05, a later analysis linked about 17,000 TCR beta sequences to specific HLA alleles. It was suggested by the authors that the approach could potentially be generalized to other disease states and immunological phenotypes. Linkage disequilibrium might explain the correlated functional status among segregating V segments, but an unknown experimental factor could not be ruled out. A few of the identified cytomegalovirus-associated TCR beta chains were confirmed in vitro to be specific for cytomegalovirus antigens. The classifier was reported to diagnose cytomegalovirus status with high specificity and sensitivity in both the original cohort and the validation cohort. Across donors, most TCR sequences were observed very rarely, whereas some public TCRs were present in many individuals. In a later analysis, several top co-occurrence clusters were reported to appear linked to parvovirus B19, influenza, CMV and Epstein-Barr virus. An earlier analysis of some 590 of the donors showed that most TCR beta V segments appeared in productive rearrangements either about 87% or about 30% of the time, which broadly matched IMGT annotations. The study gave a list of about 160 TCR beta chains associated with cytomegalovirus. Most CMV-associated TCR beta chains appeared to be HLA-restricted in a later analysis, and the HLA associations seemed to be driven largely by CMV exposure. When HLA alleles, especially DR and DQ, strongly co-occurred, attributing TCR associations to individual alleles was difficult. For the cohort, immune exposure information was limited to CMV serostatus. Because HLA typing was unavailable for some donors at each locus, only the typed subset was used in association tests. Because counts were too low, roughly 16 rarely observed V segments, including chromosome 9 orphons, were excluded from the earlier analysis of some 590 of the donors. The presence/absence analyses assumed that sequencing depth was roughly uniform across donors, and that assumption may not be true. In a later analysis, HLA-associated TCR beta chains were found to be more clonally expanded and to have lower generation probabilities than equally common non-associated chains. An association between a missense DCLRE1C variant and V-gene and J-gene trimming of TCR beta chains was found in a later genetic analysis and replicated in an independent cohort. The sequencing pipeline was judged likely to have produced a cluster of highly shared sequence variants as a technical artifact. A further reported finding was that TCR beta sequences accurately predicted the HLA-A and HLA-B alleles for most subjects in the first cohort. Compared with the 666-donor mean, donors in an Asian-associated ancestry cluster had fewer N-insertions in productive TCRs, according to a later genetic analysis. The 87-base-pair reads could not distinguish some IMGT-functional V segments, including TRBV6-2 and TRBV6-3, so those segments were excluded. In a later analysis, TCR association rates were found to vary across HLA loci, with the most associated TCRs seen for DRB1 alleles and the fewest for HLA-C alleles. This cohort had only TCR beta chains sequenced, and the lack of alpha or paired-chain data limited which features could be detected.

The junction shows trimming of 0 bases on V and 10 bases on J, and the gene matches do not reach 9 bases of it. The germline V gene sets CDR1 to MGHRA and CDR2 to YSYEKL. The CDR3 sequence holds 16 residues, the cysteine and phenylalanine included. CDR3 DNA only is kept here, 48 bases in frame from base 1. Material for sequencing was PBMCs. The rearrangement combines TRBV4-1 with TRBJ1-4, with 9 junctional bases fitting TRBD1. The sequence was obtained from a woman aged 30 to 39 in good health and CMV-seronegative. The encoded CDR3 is CASSQDGTGIRGKLFF. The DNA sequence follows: TGCGCCAGCAGCCAAGACGGGACAGGGATTCGAGGAAAACTGTTTTTT.